These 26 T cell receptor beta chains were sequenced from one sample in a study of cytomegalovirus exposure and HLA in healthy donors. PCR involved 60 Vbeta and 13 Jbeta primers. Measured with immunoSEQ multiplex PCR; TCRdb has only the in-frame clones, and not every one. The sample has 70,000 or so clones; 55% to 75% are singletons. Specimen: PBMCs. The receptors originated from a woman aged 25 to 39 in good health and CMV-seronegative.

This chain joins TRBV13 and TRBJ2-7; a possible D gene is TRBD1 (5 bases). The V end was cut by 2 bases, the J end by 4 bases, with 15 bases between. Germline V gene lookup returns CDR1 PRHDT and CDR2 FYEKMQ (reference sequence). The CDR3 is 15 residues long. CDR3 amino acids: CASSLIPGQGYEQYF. CDR3 nucleotide sequence: TGTGCCAGCAGCTTAATTCCCGGGCAGGGTTACGAGCAGTACTTC.

The chain joins TRBV18 to TRBJ2-5; D might be TRBD1 (6 bases). Germline CDR1 KGHSH, CDR2 LQKENI. Between the trimmed V and J ends, which lost 1 base and 5 bases, there was a span of 14 bases. The CDR3 contains 15 residues. CDR3 sequence (DNA): TGTGCCAGCTCACCACGACGACAGGTCGATGAGACCCAGTACTTC. Its protein product is CASSPRRQVDETQYF.

This clone appeared a few times. V gene TRBV2 combines with J gene TRBJ2-4; no clear D. This CDR3 contains 11 residues. The ends were cut back, 6 bases at V and 8 bases at J, with 8 bases in the middle. CDR1 and CDR2 from the germline V gene are SNHLY and FYNNEI. DNA of the CDR3: TGTGCCAGCAGCAGAGAGGACATTCAGTACTTC. Its translation is CASSREDIQYF.

This sequence joins TRBV7-2 and TRBJ1-5; D is perhaps TRBD1 (5 bases). The V gene lost 1 base and the J gene lost 7 bases, with 14 bases spanning the gap. Germline values: CDR1 SGHTA, CDR2 FQGNSA. This CDR3 is built from 15 residues. CDR3 in DNA: TGTGCCAGCAGCTTAGATGTAGGGGTAGGCCAGCCCCAGCATTTT. Protein product: CASSLDVGVGQPQHF.

The chain uses TRBV27 and TRBJ2-7; perhaps TRBD1 as D (5 bases). With 0 bases removed from V and 6 bases from J, the gap between germline ends came to 6 bases. From germline, CDR1 is MNHEY and CDR2 SMNVEV (reference sequence). There are 12 residues in the CDR3. The chain's CDR3 is CASSLSGREQYF. In nucleotides, the CDR3 is TGTGCCAGCAGTTTATCGGGGCGCGAGCAGTACTTC.

The rearrangement uses TRBV2 and TRBJ2-1; a weak D match, TRBD1 (6 bases). This CDR3 comprises 15 residues. In germline, CDR1 is SNHLY, CDR2 FYNNEI. Trimming took off 6 bases at V and 3 bases at J, with 15 bases between the two ends. The CDR3 loop is CASSLQGNYYNEQFF. The DNA for the CDR3 is TGTGCCAGCAGCCTTCAGGGGAACTACTACAATGAGCAGTTCTTC.

The chain couples TRBV7-9 to TRBJ2-3, with 9 bases aligning to TRBD2. Germline CDR1 is SEHNR and CDR2 is FQNEAQ (reference sequence). The CDR3 loop spans 14 amino acids. CDR3 nucleotides: TGTGCTACGGATGCGGGGGGGCTGTGGGATACGCAGTATTTT. The encoded protein is CATDAGGLWDTQYF.

The chain uses TRBV19 and TRBJ2-7; 8 nucleotides match TRBD2. V shed 5 bases, J shed 6 bases, and the junction held 12 bases outside the gene matches. The CDR3 length is 15 residues. Germline CDR1 reads LNHDA; CDR2 reads SQIVND (reference sequence). CDR3 protein: CASSFNTGLGGEQYF. CDR3 nucleotide sequence: TGTGCCAGTAGTTTCAACACGGGACTAGGGGGCGAGCAGTACTTC.

The chain is built from TRBV5-1 and TRBJ1-3; maybe TRBD1 (5 bases). V shed 0 bases and J shed 4 bases, with 11 bases lying between them. The CDR3 sequence is 15 residues long. Per the germline V gene, CDR1 is SGHRS and CDR2 is YFSETQ. This CDR3 is CASSLVSGRGNTIYF. CDR3 nucleotides: TGCGCCAGCAGCTTGGTGTCAGGGCGAGGAAACACCATATATTTT.

This clone appeared a few times. A read error may account for a junction end that differs from germline. V gene TRBV7-6 combines with J gene TRBJ2-2; perhaps TRBD1 as D (6 bases). Germline-derived CDR1 and CDR2 are SGHVS and FNYEAQ. The CDR3 contains 16 residues. The CDR3 sequence is CASSLAAGVYTEEQFF. The CDR3 DNA follows: TGTGCCAGCAGCTTAGCGGCAGGGGTCTACACCGAGGAGCAGTTTTTT. Filled out from reference TRBV7-6 and TRBJ2-2, the complete variable domain reads GAGVSQSPRYKVTKRGQDVALRCDPISGHVSLYWYRQALGQGPEFLTYFNYEAQQDKSGLPNDRFSAERPEGSISTLTIQRTEQRDSAMYRCASSLAAGVYTEEQFFGEGSRLTVL.

The CDR3 bases are TGTGCCAGCAGCTTAACGGGGGACAGGGGCTACGAGCAGTACTTC. It translates to CASSLTGDRGYEQYF. The V gene is TRBV7-3, the J gene TRBJ2-7; 10 nucleotides agree with TRBD1. Germline assignment: CDR1 SGHTA and CDR2 FQGTGA. This CDR3 has 15 amino acids. Trimming removed 0 bases from V and 3 bases from J; junction bases left unmatched: 2.

The chain links TRBV30 to TRBJ1-3; D not certain. CDR1 is GTSNPN, CDR2 SVGIG, per germline (reference sequence). Trimming removed 4 bases at V and 4 bases at J, with 5 bases between. The CDR3 sequence is 11 residues long. CDR3 sequence: CAWTVGNTIYF. In DNA form, the CDR3 reads TGTGCCTGGACAGTAGGAAACACCATATATTTT.

This sequence joins TRBV4-2 and TRBJ2-5; D may be TRBD1 (6 bases). The J call is in doubt because the DNA end fits TRBJ2-7 better. Germline V CDR1 and CDR2: LGHNA, YNFKEQ. The CDR3 consists of 14 residues. The CDR3 region is CASSQAGQTYEQYF. CDR3 nucleotide sequence: TGTGCCAGCAGCCAAGCCGGACAGACCTACGAGCAGTACTTC.

V usage is TRBV9 and J usage is TRBJ2-3; 10 bases agree with TRBD2. V was pared by 0 bases and J by 4 bases, with 2 bases of the junction left unmatched. The CDR3 consists of 15 residues. Germline V CDR1 and CDR2: SGDLS, YYNGEE. The chain's CDR3 is CASSVGLAGADTQYF. The CDR3 nucleotides read TGTGCCAGCAGCGTAGGGCTAGCGGGGGCAGATACGCAGTATTTT. Combining the CDR3 with reference TRBV9 and TRBJ2-3 gives the whole variable domain DSGVTQTPKHLITATGQRVTLRCSPRSGDLSVYWYQQSLDQGLQFLIQYYNGEERAKGNILERFSAQQFPDLHSELNLSSLELGDSALYFCASSVGLAGADTQYFGPGTRLTVL.

Only a few counts were recorded for this clone. The chain recombines TRBV10-1 with TRBJ1-2; D uncertain. Germline V gives CDR1 WNHNN, CDR2 SYGVQD (reference sequence). The CDR3 is 14 amino acids. Trimming pared 7 bases from V and 2 bases from J, leaving 14 bases between. The CDR3 DNA reads as TGCGCCAGCAAATATAGACGGAGAAACTATGGCTACACCTTC. Translating gives CASKYRRRNYGYTF.

The chain recombines TRBV19 with TRBJ1-1, with D unresolved. Trimming removed 10 bases at V and 7 bases at J, with 16 bases between. Germline CDR1 is LNHDA and CDR2 is SQIVND (reference sequence). This CDR3 is built from 12 residues. This chain's CDR3 is CATLDREDEAFF. DNA of the CDR3: TGTGCCACACTTGACCGGGAGGATGAAGCTTTCTTT.

The chain combines TRBV5-1 with TRBJ2-2; possibly TRBD1 for D (6 bases). Germline-derived CDR1 and CDR2 are SGHRS and YFSETQ. The CDR3 contains 17 residues. Trimming shortened V by 6 bases and J by 2 bases, and 20 bases separated the two germline ends. As DNA, the CDR3 is TGCGCCAGCACCGGGCCGATGACAGGTCTAAACACCGGGGAGCTGTTTTTT. It codes for CASTGPMTGLNTGELFF.

V usage is TRBV9 and J usage is TRBJ1-1; weak D call: TRBD1 (5 bases). The CDR3 has 13 amino acids. V was clipped by 0 bases and J by 6 bases, with 9 bases between them. CDR1 and CDR2 (germline): SGDLS, YYNGEE. The CDR3 loop is CASSVDGGSEAFF. The DNA for the CDR3 is TGTGCCAGCAGCGTAGATGGGGGGTCTGAAGCTTTCTTT.

This chain uses TRBV6-5 with TRBJ2-7, with D possibly matching TRBD1 (6 bases). CDR3 length: 14 amino acids. The V gene's germline CDR1 is MNHEY and CDR2 SVGAGI. The germline V and J ends were trimmed by 6 bases and 2 bases, with 14 bases remaining between them. The CDR3 is CASRSRQVPYEQYF. The CDR3 DNA is TGTGCCAGCAGAAGTAGACAGGTCCCCTACGAGCAGTACTTC.

This rearrangement joins TRBV5-1 to TRBJ2-5; D may be TRBD1 (5 bases). Trimming took 6 bases from V and 10 from J, leaving 13 bases between them. Germline assignment: CDR1 SGHRS and CDR2 YFSETQ. This CDR3 spans 11 amino acids. The CDR3 sequence: CASTHEQVQYF. CDR3 sequence (DNA): TGCGCCAGCACCCACGAACAGGTCCAGTACTTC.

The chain recombines TRBV5-1 with TRBJ1-4; D is undetermined. The length of the CDR3 is 14 residues. V dropped 2 bases and J dropped 5 bases, with 10 bases sitting between them. Germline CDR1 and CDR2: SGHRS and YFSETQ. The CDR3 reads CASSLSFSNEKLFF. CDR3 DNA: TGCGCCAGCAGCTTATCTTTCTCGAATGAAAAACTGTTTTTT.

In this sample, this clone turned up many times. The chain employs TRBV28 and TRBJ1-1, with D maybe TRBD1 (6 bases). CDR1 and CDR2 from the germline V gene are MDHEN and SYDVKM. Trimming left V 5 bases short and J 11 bases short, with 15 bases between. The CDR3 totals 12 residues. CDR3 region: CASSVRGAWAFF. In DNA form, the CDR3 reads TGTGCCAGCAGTGTCCGGGGGGCGTGGGCTTTCTTT.

The chain uses TRBV4-1 and TRBJ1-3; possibly TRBD1 for D (6 bases). Germline CDR1 reads MGHRA; CDR2 reads YSYEKL. The CDR3 length is 15 residues. V lost 3 bases and J 0 bases, leaving 9 bases between the germline ends. The CDR3 region is CASSQGHSSGNTIYF. The CDR3 DNA sequence: TGCGCCAGCAGCCAGGGACACAGCTCTGGAAACACCATATATTTT.

This clone appeared once. The chain combines TRBV7-8 with TRBJ1-2; D gene unclear. The germline gives CDR1 SGHVS, CDR2 FQNEAQ. The CDR3 runs 12 residues. Trimming took off 1 base at V and 7 bases at J, with 7 bases between the two ends. CDR3 residues: CASSLVERGYTF. CDR3 nucleotides: TGTGCCAGCAGCTTAGTGGAGCGTGGCTACACCTTC.

CDR3 loop: CASSAHQGAEFFLQPQHF. CDR3 in DNA: TGCGCCAGCAGCGCCCACCAGGGGGCGGAGTTTTTTTTGCAGCCCCAGCATTTT. J is TRBJ1-5 and V is TRBV10-1; 8 bases align to TRBD1. The CDR3 runs 18 residues. V shed 6 bases, J shed 7 bases, and the junction held 20 bases outside the gene matches. Germline loops: CDR1 WNHNN, CDR2 SYGVQD (reference sequence).

This rearrangement joins TRBV5-4 to TRBJ1-5; 8 positions agree with TRBD1. Germline CDR1 is SGHNT and CDR2 is YYREEE (reference sequence). The ends lost 1 base at V and 2 bases at J; junction bases unmatched: 2. The length of the CDR3 is 15 residues. The CDR3 bases are TGTGCCAGCAGCTTGTGGGGACAGGGCAATCAGCCCCAGCATTTT. It translates to CASSLWGQGNQPQHF.